Listed here are 12 T cell receptor beta chains from one sample, sequenced in a study of long-term antiretroviral therapy in people with HIV. Running of the v3.0 immunoSEQ assay took place at survey level. Profiled with immunoSEQ multiplex PCR; TCRdb holds only in-frame clones, not every one. The table includes some 16,000 clones, roughly 90% detected once. This specimen consisted of unsorted PBMCs, obtained 0.7 years before starting antiretroviral therapy. Receptor source: a man in his fifties or sixties with HIV.

The V gene is TRBV18, the J gene TRBJ1-3; no clear D gene. Germline CDR1 and CDR2: KGHSH and LQKENI. Trimming cost V 4 bases and J 0 bases, with 34 bases left between them. This CDR3 comprises 23 residues. CDR3 coding DNA: TGTGCCAGCTCACGAACCAATCTTCTAATTCCGGCCGTGATAAAGAGCTCTGGAAACACCATATATTTT. This gives the protein CASSRTNLLIPAVIKSSGNTIYF.

This clone was counted between two and nine times. The chain is built from TRBV25-1 and TRBJ1-2; 9 nucleotides agree with TRBD1. The CDR3 totals 13 residues. Losses at the gene ends were 5 bases for V and 8 bases for J; bases not matched to a gene: 6. Germline loops: CDR1 MGHDK, CDR2 SYGVNS. The CDR3 is CASSRGQGEGYTF. In DNA form, the CDR3 reads TGTGCCAGCAGTAGGGGACAGGGAGAAGGCTACACCTTC.

This clone was found once. The rearrangement joins TRBV5-4 to TRBJ1-4; no firm D call. CDR1 is SGHNT and CDR2 is YYREEE in the germline V gene (reference sequence). V lost 3 bases to trimming and J lost 8 bases, with 17 bases between them. There are 15 residues in the CDR3. CDR3 in DNA: TGTGCCAGCAGCTATAAGACGGAGCTGCAGGAAAAACTGTTTTTT. This codes for CASSYKTELQEKLFF.

The rearrangement links TRBV23-1 to TRBJ2-7; D call uncertain. TRBV23-1 is labeled an ORF, and its function is uncertain. The CDR3 is 12 residues long. The V and J ends lost 10 bases and 0 bases respectively, with 10 bases between them. The DNA for the CDR3 is TGCGCCACTCCGATGAGCTCCTACGAGCAGTACTTC. It specifies CATPMSSYEQYF.

This chain joins TRBV10-1 and TRBJ2-3; no definite D call. Germline values: CDR1 WNHNN, CDR2 SYGVQD (reference sequence). V lost 5 bases and J 1 base, leaving 13 bases between the germline ends. This CDR3 is built from 15 residues. CDR3 sequence: CASSSDSLGTDTQYF. The CDR3 DNA reads as TGCGCCAGCAGTTCCGACTCCTTAGGCACAGATACGCAGTATTTT.

The chain has TRBV14 and TRBJ2-1; tentative D call: TRBD2 (6 bases). CDR1 SGHDN and CDR2 FVKESK come from the germline V gene. Trimming removed 5 bases from V and 6 bases from J, with 17 bases in between. CDR3 length equals 15 residues. The chain's CDR3 is CASSDLTSLSNEQFF. The CDR3 DNA reads as TGTGCCAGCAGCGATTTGACTAGTTTGAGCAATGAGCAGTTCTTC.

The V call is TRBV7-9, the J call TRBJ2-7; no definite D call. V was shortened by 4 bases and J by 0 bases, with 7 bases between the two germline ends. CDR1 SEHNR and CDR2 FQNEAQ come from the germline V gene (reference sequence). The CDR3 spans 13 residues. The CDR3 DNA follows: TGTGCCAGCAGCTCCCAGACCTCCTACGAGCAGTACTTC. This gives the protein CASSSQTSYEQYF.

The gene calls are TRBV6-1 and TRBJ2-3; D might be TRBD1 (5 bases). V lost 1 base, J lost 1 base, and 9 bases lay in between. The germline gives CDR1 MNHNS, CDR2 SASEGT. The CDR3 length is 15 residues. CDR3 loop: CASSEVWGGTDTQYF. The CDR3 nucleotides are TGTGCCAGCAGTGAAGTATGGGGCGGCACAGATACGCAGTATTTT.

The chain recombines TRBV15 with TRBJ2-2; 9 nucleotides match TRBD1. CDR3 length equals 20 residues. Germline CDR1 LNHNV, CDR2 YYDKDF (reference sequence). V was pared by 0 bases and J by 6 bases, with 17 bases of the junction left unmatched. Here the CDR3 DNA reads TGTGCCACCAGCAGAGATTCCATACAGGGGGCGCTAATTGGAGCCGGGGAGCTGTTTTTT. As protein: CATSRDSIQGALIGAGELFF.

This clone was detected only once. CDR3 in DNA: TGCGCCAGCAGCTTGACCGGACAGGGGGCAATGGAGACCCAGTACTTC. Its translation is CASSLTGQGAMETQYF. The chain joins TRBV5-1 to TRBJ2-5, with TRBD1 identical over 11 bases. The CDR3 covers 16 residues. Losses at the gene ends were 1 base for V and 5 bases for J; bases not matched to a gene: 7. In germline, CDR1 is SGHRS, CDR2 YFSETQ. The complete variable domain, with remaining parts taken from reference TRBV5-1 and TRBJ2-5, reads KAGVTQTPRYLIKTRGQQVTLSCSPISGHRSVSWYQQTPGQGLQFLFEYFSETQRNKGNFPGRFSGRQFSNSRSEMNVSTLELGDSALYLCASSLTGQGAMETQYFGPGTRLLVL.

The V gene is TRBV19, the J gene TRBJ1-1, with unresolved D. V lost 5 bases, J lost 2 bases, and 9 bases lay in between. The CDR3 length is 13 residues. Looked up from germline, CDR1 is LNHDA and CDR2 is SQIVND (reference sequence). CDR3 sequence (DNA): TGTGCCAGTAGTCTGAGGGAAAACACTGAAGCTTTCTTT. Translation: CASSLRENTEAFF.

V usage is TRBV5-1 and J usage is TRBJ2-7; D possibly corresponds to TRBD1 (6 bases). Trimming removed 5 bases from V and 3 bases from J, with 12 bases in between. CDR1 and CDR2 from the germline V gene are SGHRS and YFSETQ. CDR3 length: 13 amino acids. The CDR3 is CASRADSYYEQYF. In nucleotides, the CDR3 is TGCGCCAGCAGAGCGGACAGTTACTACGAGCAGTACTTC.